Listed here are 2 T cell receptor beta chains from one sample, sequenced in a study of lymphopenia after photon versus proton radiotherapy. Profiling relied on immunoSEQ multiplex PCR, and the TCRdb table lists in-frame clones only, not all of them. Altogether around 160,000 clones are present, less than 90% being singletons, with the ten largest covering 4% to 5%. The sequences come from peripheral blood, collected from a patient treated with photon-based radiotherapy. These receptors were obtained from a man aged 50-60 years with gastric cancer.

The V and J genes are TRBV6-5 and TRBJ1-5, with a possible D match to TRBD1 (6 bases). There are 13 residues in the CDR3. The germline V gene encodes CDR1 MNHEY and CDR2 SVGAGI. V was trimmed by 0 bases and J by 8 bases, leaving 8 bases between them. For the CDR3, the DNA is TGTGCCAGCAGTTACTCATCAGGGGAGCCCCAGCATTTT. It specifies CASSYSSGEPQHF.

The chain joins TRBV19 to TRBJ1-2; TRBD1 agrees at 8 bases. CDR1 and CDR2 (germline): LNHDA, SQIVND (reference sequence). CDR3 size: 14 residues. V shed 5 bases, J shed 4 bases, and the junction held 6 bases outside the gene matches. This CDR3 is CASSGMDRVYGYTF. The DNA of the CDR3 is TGTGCCAGTAGTGGGATGGACAGGGTCTATGGCTACACCTTC.